These T cell receptor beta chains were read from a single sample in a study of blood T cell repertoires in COVID-19. Only in-frame clones appear in the TCRdb table, and some are missing; sequencing was by immunoSEQ multiplex PCR. The table lists hundreds of thousands of clones, around four fifths of them singletons. Sample: peripheral blood. These TCRs come from a woman in her seventies with active or convalescent COVID-19. Both conserved end residues are part of each CDR3. D genes are given only for firm matches. Not all rows give a size; the values are once, few, many and, for expanded clones, a class.

abundance,d_gene,j_gene,v_gene,CDR3nt,CDR3aa
few,TRBD1,TRBJ2-3,TRBV7-2,TGTGCCAGCAGCCCGCGGACAGGGCAGGCAGATACGCAGTATTTT,CASSPRTGQADTQYF
many,-,TRBJ2-1,TRBV3-1/TRBV3-2,TGTGCCAGCAGCCAACCTAGACTCGGGCAGTTCTTC,CASSQPRLGQFF
-,-,TRBJ1-2,TRBV11-1,TGTGCCAGCAGCCCCCAGGGTGACTATGGCTACACCTTC,CASSPQGDYGYTF
-,TRBD1,TRBJ1-2,TRBV5-1,TGCGCCAGCAGGTCGACAGGGGAAGTCGGCTACACCTTC,CASRSTGEVGYTF
-,-,TRBJ2-4,TRBV5-1,TGCGCCAGCAGCCCTGAACAAAAAAACATTCAGTACTTC,CASSPEQKNIQYF
-,TRBD2,TRBJ2-2,TRBV5-1,TGCGCCAGCAGCTTGGGGCGGGGGGTCCGCGACACCGGGGAGCTGTTTTTT,CASSLGRGVRDTGELFF
-,-,TRBJ1-1,TRBV18,TGTGCCAGCTCCCGCGGACAACCCGAAACTAACACTGAAGCTTTCTTT,CASSRGQPETNTEAFF
-,TRBD2,TRBJ2-7,TRBV5-4,TGTGCCAGCAGCTTGGTGGGGGAGGGCCACTACGAGCAGTACTTC,CASSLVGEGHYEQYF
-,-,TRBJ1-4,TRBV19,TGTGCCAGTAGTATACAACAGGGAACTAATGAAAAACTGTTTTTT,CASSIQQGTNEKLFF
-,-,TRBJ1-2,TRBV6-2/TRBV6-3,TGTGCCAGCAGTTACTCGACGAGGGAATACTTAACTAGAGGCTACACCTTC,CASSYSTREYLTRGYTF